This T cell receptor beta chain was found in a study of T cells in Graves' hyperthyroidism and ophthalmopathy (dated by TCRdb to the late 2010s). General notes on the study: Peripheral blood was collected at initial diagnosis, before any treatment. Prospective prediction of ophthalmopathy was tested in an independent validation cohort of 18 to 20 hyperthyroidism patients and some 17 patients who later progressed to ophthalmopathy. TCR Vbeta CDR3 sequencing of 130 to 150 peripheral blood samples (43 ophthalmopathy, about 74 hyperthyroidism and roughly 17 progressor patients) is reported in the paper. Once sampling was done, hyperthyroidism patients were given methimazole at a starting dose of 30 mg daily, whereas ophthalmopathy patients were given high-dose intravenous methylprednisolone. In six Graves' hyperthyroidism patients, the study also compared T-cell repertoires from thyroid tissue with T-cell repertoires from blood. To identify distinguishing TCR V-J signatures, a discovery cohort of some 99 patients was used, comprising 40 to 45 with Graves' ophthalmopathy and 55 to 65 with stable Graves' hyperthyroidism. The 75 to 100 discovery patients were divided at random into training and test sets in a 7:3 ratio.

This clonotype has a count of ten or more. Its binding antigen is unknown. Nothing much larger sits one base from this clone, and base qualities are not available. Amplification of TCR beta CDR3 regions was carried out from RNA transcripts. The first round of RT-PCR for the TCR CDR3 was performed with the HTBI primer set and the Qiagen OneStep RT-PCR kit. Libraries were constructed in a second round of multiplex PCR, after which size selection and purification were carried out. Libraries were sequenced paired-end with 100 bp reads on an Illumina HiSeq2000. Per the source publication's procedure: SOAPnuke was used to process the raw data, with reads discarded if the reads contained adapters or uncalled bases, had a mean Phred below 15, or lacked an exact constant-primer or identifier match. COPE v1.2.5 was used to merge the high-quality paired reads, and each unique nucleotide sequence was defined as a clonotype. Clonotypes were aligned to IMGT TRBV, TRBD and TRBJ reference segments using MiTCR v1.1. The analysis was restricted to V-J combinations with a frequency above 0.0001, which together covered 98% to 99.2% of the repertoires. The TCS score was defined as the ratio of F50 (clonal expansion) to E x V (chaos), calculated using BLOSUM62-based TCRdist between CDR3 peptides within each V-J. Welch's t-statistics and random forest reduced several hundred V-J features to about 12, which were used in a naive Bayes classifier (R e1071). TCRdb redid the processing of the public reads, applying fastp at Q25 and MiXCR, and retained in-frame beta chains. One record per CDR3 amino acid sequence lists the most common genes and DNA. These V and J calls are TCRdb output, not the study's own analysis. In this sample the table shows hundreds of thousands of distinct CDR3 sequences, approximately 16% of which occur a single time. 15% to 20% of the sample lies in the top ten.

Beyond this particular receptor, the publication reports: A model built on a 13 V-J signature distinguished ophthalmopathy from stable hyperthyroidism, reaching around 90% sensitivity and approximately 83% specificity in cross-validation and 80%/75% in testing. Blood samples also contained most of the expanded thyroid clonotypes (frequency above 0.001), which suggests that blood repertoires may reflect thyroid immune responses. During validation, the model predicted progression to ophthalmopathy a median of about 5.9 months ahead of onset, with almost 71% sensitivity and almost 75% specificity. Sample size was not statistically predetermined, and investigators were not blinded to group allocation.

Counted from cysteine to phenylalanine, this CDR3 has 14 amino acids. Of the read, only the CDR3 DNA is kept; its 42 bases are in frame from base 1. V loses 6 bases, J loses 0 bases, and the germline ends lie 10 bases apart. According to the germline V gene (reference sequence), CDR1 reads LNHDA and CDR2 reads SQIVND. A patient counted as having stable Graves' hyperthyroidism if no progression to ophthalmopathy occurred over 18 months of follow-up. Hyperthyroidism patients were newly diagnosed, had a disease duration of under 2 months, and were aged 18 to 65 years. Exclusion was applied to patients with uncontrolled infections, other autoimmune diseases, pregnancy or lactation. Diagnoses relied on clinical symptoms, serum thyroxine and TRAb, thyroid ultrasound and orbital computed tomography. PBMCs were isolated from 10 ml of fresh peripheral blood by Ficoll-Paque density gradient centrifugation. Total RNA was extracted using Trizol reagent, and RNA quality was assessed on an Agilent 2100 Bioanalyzer.

The sequence was collected from a young woman with Graves' hyperthyroidism. Sequencing was performed on blood. The rearranged segments are TRBV19 and TRBJ2-3, with no reliable assignment of the D segment. The sequence in DNA is TGTGCCAGTAGGACCGGTACTAGCACAGATACGCAGTATTTT. This codes for CASRTGTSTDTQYF.